The entry below describes one T cell receptor beta chain. Its target is not known. The sample originates from a study of persistence of HIV-infected CD4 T cells. Study background: Up to about 180 mL blood was drawn at multiple time points; a couple of donors had single-time leukapheresis. General study results and limits: TCR oligoclonality correlated with proviral oligoclonality in the same sorted populations.

Lysates of CMV-infected fibroblasts at about 10 ug/mL stimulated these cells. Memory cells lacking CD40L and CD69 with high CD45RO were sorted. Suppressive ART was started during chronic HIV-1 infection in these adults. Donors had undetectable plasma HIV-1 RNA, under 50 copies/mL, for 4+ years. This CDR3 comprises 16 residues. Germline V gene sequence: CDR1 SGDLS, CDR2 YYNGEE. V lost 0 bases to trimming and J lost 9 bases, with 18 bases between them. This was the immunoSEQ version 4 assay in survey mode. Profiling relied on immunoSEQ multiplex PCR, and the TCRdb table lists in-frame clones only, not all of them. Of roughly 30,000 clones in the sample, approximately 80% were seen once.

Sequences were derived from CD4+ T cells sorted from PBMCs after approximately 19-hour stimulation, sampled from a patient who received antiretroviral therapy. The chain couples TRBV9 to TRBJ1-4; tentative D call: TRBD1 (5 bases). This TCR came from an adult woman with HIV who was CMV-seropositive. The CDR3 DNA reads as TGTGCCAGCAGCGTAGATTTAGGGGCTTCGGGGCAAAAACTGTTTTTT. As protein: CASSVDLGASGQKLFF.